These 11 T cell receptor beta chains share one sample of origin, sequenced in a study of cytomegalovirus exposure and HLA in healthy donors. Amplification used 60 Vbeta primers and 13 Jbeta primers. The assay was immunoSEQ multiplex PCR, and TCRdb's table has in-frame clones only and misses some. The repertoire consists of tens of thousands of clones, with 65% to 70% occurring once and the leading ten covering about a fifth. Sequencing was carried out using PBMCs. Receptors originate from a man aged 35 to 55 in good health and CMV-seropositive.

This chain connects TRBV2 to TRBJ1-4; TRBD1 is a possible D gene (6 bases). With 2 bases removed from V and 7 bases from J, the gap between germline ends came to 14 bases. The CDR3 length is 15 residues. Germline V CDR1 and CDR2: SNHLY, FYNNEI. The CDR3 DNA follows: TGTGCCAGCAGTGAATGGGGAGGGGGAGTTGAAAAACTGTTTTTT. Protein: CASSEWGGGVEKLFF.

This clone came up once. The chain recombines TRBV6-5 with TRBJ1-1, with D uncertain. CDR1 is MNHEY and CDR2 is SVGAGI in the germline V gene. The V gene lost 4 bases and the J gene lost 8 bases, with 14 bases spanning the gap. CDR3 length equals 13 residues. This CDR3 reads CASSSYSFGEAFF. For the CDR3, the DNA is TGTGCCAGCAGTTCTTACAGTTTTGGGGAAGCTTTCTTT.

V and J are TRBV20-1 and TRBJ1-2; 7 bases align to TRBD1. CDR1 is DFQATT and CDR2 is SNEGSKA in the germline V gene (reference sequence). This CDR3 comprises 10 residues. The V segment lost 7 bases and the J segment 6 bases; nucleotides outside the gene matches: 2. CDR3 in amino acids: CSVDRDGYTF. The CDR3 coding sequence is TGCAGTGTTGACAGGGATGGCTACACCTTC.

J is TRBJ2-7 and V is TRBV25-1, with 7 bases fitting TRBD1. The V and J ends lost 5 bases and 5 bases, in that order; junction bases with no gene match: 6. Per germline, CDR1 MGHDK and CDR2 SYGVNS. The CDR3 has 13 amino acids. The CDR3 loop is CASSLRGSNEQYF. Written as DNA, the CDR3 is TGTGCCAGCAGTCTCAGGGGGTCTAACGAGCAGTACTTC.

This clone was found a few times. CDR3 sequence (DNA): TGTGCCAGCAGCAAGAGTACAGGCTTGAACACTGAAGCTTTCTTT. This encodes CASSKSTGLNTEAFF. The V and J genes are TRBV7-9 and TRBJ1-1; D perhaps matches TRBD1 (5 bases). CDR3 length: 15 residues. V lost 5 bases and J lost 0, with 13 bases in between. Germline CDR1 SEHNR, CDR2 FQNEAQ (reference sequence). The full variable domain, its missing parts supplied by reference TRBV7-9 and TRBJ1-1, is DTGVSQNPRHKITKRGQNVTFRCDPISEHNRLYWYRQTLGQGPEFLTYFQNEAQLEKSRLLSDRFSAERPKGSFSTLEIQRTEQGDSAMYLCASSKSTGLNTEAFFGQGTRLTVV.

The genes are TRBV5-1 and TRBJ2-3; possibly TRBD1 for D (6 bases). V lost 3 bases, J lost 0 bases, and 11 bases lay in between. The CDR3 covers 15 residues. In germline, CDR1 is SGHRS, CDR2 YFSETQ. In DNA form, the CDR3 reads TGCGCCAGCAGCTCCGGGACACCTAGCACAGATACGCAGTATTTT. It encodes CASSSGTPSTDTQYF.

This sequence joins TRBV7-8 and TRBJ1-2; 11 nucleotides line up with TRBD1. Per germline, CDR1 SGHVS and CDR2 FQNEAQ. This CDR3 region has 15 residues. V shed 5 bases, J shed 7 bases, and the junction held 9 bases outside the gene matches. The CDR3 region is CASSLLGQGASGYTF. The CDR3 nucleotides are TGTGCCAGCAGCCTATTAGGACAGGGGGCAAGTGGCTACACCTTC.

The chain couples TRBV5-1 to TRBJ1-2; 9 positions agree with TRBD1. The CDR3 length is 13 residues. CDR1 and CDR2 (germline): SGHRS, YFSETQ. The trim removed 4 bases at V and 7 bases at J, leaving 5 bases unmatched. CDR3 sequence: CASSTGGAFGYTF. In nucleotides, the CDR3 is TGCGCCAGCAGCACAGGGGGCGCCTTTGGCTACACCTTC.

The genes are TRBV25-1 and TRBJ2-7; the match to TRBD1 covers 7 bases. Per germline, CDR1 MGHDK and CDR2 SYGVNS. Trimming cost V 10 bases and J 2 bases; bases outside gene matches: 8. The length of the CDR3 is 13 residues. Here the CDR3 DNA reads TGTGCCACCAGACAGGGAGCGGCCTACGAGCAGTACTTC. The encoded protein is CATRQGAAYEQYF.

The chain combines TRBV5-1 with TRBJ1-3; no firm D call. The CDR3 runs 15 residues. V gave up 2 bases and J gave up 4 bases, with 13 bases separating them. The V gene's germline CDR1 is SGHRS and CDR2 YFSETQ. CDR3 bases: TGCGCCAGCAGCTTAGAGGGTGAACTGGGAAACACCATATATTTT. Translating gives CASSLEGELGNTIYF.

The J gene is TRBJ1-4, the V gene TRBV9; 9 bases fit TRBD1. The germline CDR1 and CDR2 sequences are SGDLS and YYNGEE. The CDR3 loop spans 14 amino acids. With 4 bases clipped from V and 8 bases from J, the junction kept 6 bases outside the gene matches. CDR3 sequence (DNA): TGTGCCAGCAGCAAGAGACAGGGGGGAGAAAAACTGTTTTTT. Protein sequence: CASSKRQGGEKLFF.